This entry is about one T cell receptor (beta chain). V was clipped by 9 bases and J by 2 bases; unmatched bases: 5. The CDR3 runs to 13 residues. Germline V gene lookup returns CDR1 SGHVS and CDR2 FNYEAQ. This specimen belongs to a study of OX40 agonist ivuxolimab in advanced cancers. Study information: All patients had ivuxolimab intravenously every 2 weeks at 0.01 to 10 mg/kg.

Clones were sequenced by immunoSEQ multiplex PCR, and TCRdb holds only the in-frame ones, with some missing. The profile covers more than 65,000 clones, with about nine tenths appearing a single time and 0.45% to 0.65% taken by the ten largest. V and J are TRBV7-6 and TRBJ2-7; 9 nucleotides align to TRBD1. The input for sequencing was CD4+ or CD8+ T cells sorted from blood, taken in a trial of the OX40 agonist ivuxolimab. The receptor comes from an adult with an advanced solid tumor such as melanoma, head and neck, liver or kidney cancer. The CDR3 is CARGQGTAYEQYF. CDR3 coding DNA: TGTGCCAGGGGACAGGGAACAGCCTACGAGCAGTACTTC.